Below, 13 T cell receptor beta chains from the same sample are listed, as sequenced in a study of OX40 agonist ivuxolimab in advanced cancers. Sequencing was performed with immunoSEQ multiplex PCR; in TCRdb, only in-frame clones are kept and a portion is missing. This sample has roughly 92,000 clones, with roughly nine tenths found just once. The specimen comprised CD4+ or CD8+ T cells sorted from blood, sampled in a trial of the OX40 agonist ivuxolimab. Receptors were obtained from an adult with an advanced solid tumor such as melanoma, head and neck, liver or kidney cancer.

The CDR3 sequence is CASSVGVGGADETQYF. CDR3 nucleotide sequence: TGTGCCAGCAGCGTAGGAGTTGGAGGGGCGGATGAGACCCAGTACTTC. The chain couples TRBV9 to TRBJ2-5; weak D call: TRBD2 (6 bases). CDR1 is SGDLS, CDR2 YYNGEE, per germline. The CDR3 is 16 amino acids. V shed 0 bases and J shed 5 bases, with 17 bases lying between them.

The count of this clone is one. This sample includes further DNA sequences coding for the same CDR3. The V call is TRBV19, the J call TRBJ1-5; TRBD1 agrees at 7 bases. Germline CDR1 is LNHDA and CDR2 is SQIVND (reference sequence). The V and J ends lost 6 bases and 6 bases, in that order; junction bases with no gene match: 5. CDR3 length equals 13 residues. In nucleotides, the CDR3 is TGTGCCAGTAGCGGAGGGGGCGGTCAGCCCCAGCATTTT. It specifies CASSGGGGQPQHF.

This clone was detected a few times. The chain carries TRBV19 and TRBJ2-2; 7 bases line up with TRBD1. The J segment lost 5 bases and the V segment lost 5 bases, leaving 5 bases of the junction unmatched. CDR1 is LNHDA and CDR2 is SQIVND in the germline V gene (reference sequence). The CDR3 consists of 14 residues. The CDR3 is CASSSTGETGELFF. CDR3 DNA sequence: TGTGCCAGTAGTTCTACAGGGGAGACCGGGGAGCTGTTTTTT. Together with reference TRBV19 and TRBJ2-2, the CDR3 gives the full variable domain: DGGITQSPKYLFRKEGQNVTLSCEQNLNHDAMYWYRQDPGQGLRLIYYSQIVNDFQKGDIAEGYSVSREKKESFPLTVTSAQKNPTAFYLCASSSTGETGELFFGEGSRLTVL.

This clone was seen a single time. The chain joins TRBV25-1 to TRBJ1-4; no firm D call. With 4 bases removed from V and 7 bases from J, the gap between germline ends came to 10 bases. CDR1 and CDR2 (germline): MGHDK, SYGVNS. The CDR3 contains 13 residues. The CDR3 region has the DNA TGTGCCAGCAGTGCTTGGGAGAGTGAAAAACTGTTTTTT. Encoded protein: CASSAWESEKLFF.

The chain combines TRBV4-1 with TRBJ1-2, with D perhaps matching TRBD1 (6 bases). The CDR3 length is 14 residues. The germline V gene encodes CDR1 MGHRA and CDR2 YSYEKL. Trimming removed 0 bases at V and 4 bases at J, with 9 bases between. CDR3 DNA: TGCGCCAGCAGCCAAGAGGGGGCGACCTATGGCTACACCTTC. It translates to CASSQEGATYGYTF.

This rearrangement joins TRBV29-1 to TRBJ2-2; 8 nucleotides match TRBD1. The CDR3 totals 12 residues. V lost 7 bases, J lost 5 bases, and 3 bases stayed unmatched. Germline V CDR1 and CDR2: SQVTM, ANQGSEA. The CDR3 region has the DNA TGCAGCGCGACAGGGGTTACCGGGGAGCTGTTTTTT. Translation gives CSATGVTGELFF.

CDR3 DNA sequence: TGTGCCAGCACTATGTTTTTGTACGAGCAGTACTTC. It is translated as CASTMFLYEQYF. This sequence joins TRBV2 and TRBJ2-7; D not resolved. The V end lost 7 bases, the J end lost 4 bases, and 11 bases lay between the germline ends. The CDR3 loop spans 12 amino acids. Germline-derived CDR1 and CDR2 are SNHLY and FYNNEI.

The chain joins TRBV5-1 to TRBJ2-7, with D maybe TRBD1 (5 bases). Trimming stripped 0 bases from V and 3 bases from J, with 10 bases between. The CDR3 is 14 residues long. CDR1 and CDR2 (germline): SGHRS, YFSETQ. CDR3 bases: TGCGCCAGCAGCTTGGAGGTCAGGGACTACGAGCAGTACTTC. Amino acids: CASSLEVRDYEQYF.

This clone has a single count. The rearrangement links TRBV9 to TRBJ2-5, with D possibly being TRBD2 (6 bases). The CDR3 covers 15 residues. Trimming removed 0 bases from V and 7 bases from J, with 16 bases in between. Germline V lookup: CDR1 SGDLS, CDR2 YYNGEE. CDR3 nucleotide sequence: TGTGCCAGCAGCGTAGCTACGCGGCAGGGAGGGACCCAGTACTTC. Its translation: CASSVATRQGGTQYF. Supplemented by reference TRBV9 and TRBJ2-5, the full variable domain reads DSGVTQTPKHLITATGQRVTLRCSPRSGDLSVYWYQQSLDQGLQFLIQYYNGEERAKGNILERFSAQQFPDLHSELNLSSLELGDSALYFCASSVATRQGGTQYFGPGTRLLVL.

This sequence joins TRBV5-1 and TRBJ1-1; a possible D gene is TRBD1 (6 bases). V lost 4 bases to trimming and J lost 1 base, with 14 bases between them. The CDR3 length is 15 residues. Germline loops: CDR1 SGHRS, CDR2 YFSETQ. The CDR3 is CASSMTPGQNTEAFF. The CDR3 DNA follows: TGCGCCAGCAGCATGACCCCGGGACAGAACACTGAAGCTTTCTTT.

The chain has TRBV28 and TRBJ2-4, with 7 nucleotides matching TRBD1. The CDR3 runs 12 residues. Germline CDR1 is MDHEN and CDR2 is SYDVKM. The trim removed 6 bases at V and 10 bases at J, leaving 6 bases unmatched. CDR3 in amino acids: CASRGTVGIQYF. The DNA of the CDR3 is TGTGCCAGCAGGGGGACAGTGGGGATTCAGTACTTC.

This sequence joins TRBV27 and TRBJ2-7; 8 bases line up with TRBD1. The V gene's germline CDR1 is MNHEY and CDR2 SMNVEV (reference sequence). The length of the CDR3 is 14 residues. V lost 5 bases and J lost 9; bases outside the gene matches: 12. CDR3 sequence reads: CASSPGTGPSRQYF. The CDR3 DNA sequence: TGTGCCAGCAGTCCGGGGACAGGTCCCTCGCGGCAGTACTTC.

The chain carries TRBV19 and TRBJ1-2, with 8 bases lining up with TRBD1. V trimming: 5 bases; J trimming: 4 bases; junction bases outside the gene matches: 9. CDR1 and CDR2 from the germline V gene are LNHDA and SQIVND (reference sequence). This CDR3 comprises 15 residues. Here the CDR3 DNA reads TGTGCCAGTAGTCCTGGGACAGGTAGGGGCTATGGCTACACCTTC. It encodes CASSPGTGRGYGYTF.